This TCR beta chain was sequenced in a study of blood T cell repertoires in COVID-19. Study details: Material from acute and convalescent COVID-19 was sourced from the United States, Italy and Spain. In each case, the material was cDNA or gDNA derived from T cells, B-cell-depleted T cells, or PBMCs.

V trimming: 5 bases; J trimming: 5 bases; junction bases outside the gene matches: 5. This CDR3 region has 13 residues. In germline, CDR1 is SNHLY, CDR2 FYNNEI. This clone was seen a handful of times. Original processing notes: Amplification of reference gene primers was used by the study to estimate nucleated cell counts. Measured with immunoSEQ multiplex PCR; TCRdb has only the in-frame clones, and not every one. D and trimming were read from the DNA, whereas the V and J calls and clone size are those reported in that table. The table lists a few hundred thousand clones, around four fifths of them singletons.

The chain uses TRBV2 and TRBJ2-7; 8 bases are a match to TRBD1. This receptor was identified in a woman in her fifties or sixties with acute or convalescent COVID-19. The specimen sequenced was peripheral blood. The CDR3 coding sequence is TGTGCCAGCAGTTCTGACAGGGGCGACGAGCAGTACTTC. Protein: CASSSDRGDEQYF.